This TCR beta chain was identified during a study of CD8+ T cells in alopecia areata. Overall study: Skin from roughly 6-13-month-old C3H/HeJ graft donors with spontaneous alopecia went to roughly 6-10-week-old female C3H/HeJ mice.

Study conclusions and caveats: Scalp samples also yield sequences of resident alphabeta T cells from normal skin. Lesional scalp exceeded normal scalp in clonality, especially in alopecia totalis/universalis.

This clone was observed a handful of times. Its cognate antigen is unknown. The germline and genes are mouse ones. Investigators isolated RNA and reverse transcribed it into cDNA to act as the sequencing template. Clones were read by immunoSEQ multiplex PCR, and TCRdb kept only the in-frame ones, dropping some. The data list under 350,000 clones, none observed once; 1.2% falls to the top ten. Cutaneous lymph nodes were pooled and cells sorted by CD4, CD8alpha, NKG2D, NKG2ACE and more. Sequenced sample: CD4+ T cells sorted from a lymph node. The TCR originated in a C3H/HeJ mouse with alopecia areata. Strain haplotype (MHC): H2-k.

The covered CDR3 bases are TGTGCCAGCAGTCGACAGGGGGCC. This codes for CASSRQGA. The whole CDR3 reads CASSRQGADYTF. The chain is built from TRBV13-3 and TRBJ1-2; 9 nucleotides line up with TRBD1. With the read ending 4 residues before the CDR3 end, the germline J gene is used to fill in that end. CDR1 is NNHDY, CDR2 SYVADS, per germline. The CDR3 has 12 amino acids.